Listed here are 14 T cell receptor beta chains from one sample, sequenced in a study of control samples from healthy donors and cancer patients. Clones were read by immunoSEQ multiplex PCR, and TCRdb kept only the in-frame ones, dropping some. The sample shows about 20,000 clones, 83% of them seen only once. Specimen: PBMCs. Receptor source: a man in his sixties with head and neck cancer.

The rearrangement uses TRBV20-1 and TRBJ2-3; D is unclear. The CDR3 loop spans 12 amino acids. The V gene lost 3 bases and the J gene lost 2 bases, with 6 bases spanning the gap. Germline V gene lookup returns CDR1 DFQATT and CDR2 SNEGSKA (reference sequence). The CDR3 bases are TGCAGTGCTAGTAGTAACACAGATACGCAGTATTTT. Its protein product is CSASSNTDTQYF.

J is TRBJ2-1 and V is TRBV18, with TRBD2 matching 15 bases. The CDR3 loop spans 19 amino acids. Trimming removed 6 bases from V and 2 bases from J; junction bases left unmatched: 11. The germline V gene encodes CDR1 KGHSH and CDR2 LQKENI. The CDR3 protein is CASSPFGLAGGSTYNEQFF. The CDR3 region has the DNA TGTGCCAGCTCTCCCTTCGGACTAGCGGGAGGGTCCACCTACAATGAGCAGTTCTTC.

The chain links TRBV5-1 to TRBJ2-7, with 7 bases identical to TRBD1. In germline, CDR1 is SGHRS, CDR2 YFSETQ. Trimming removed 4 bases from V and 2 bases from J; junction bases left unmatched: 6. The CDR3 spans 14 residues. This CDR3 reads CASSDTGETYEQYF. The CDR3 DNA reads TGCGCCAGCAGCGATACAGGGGAGACCTACGAGCAGTACTTC.

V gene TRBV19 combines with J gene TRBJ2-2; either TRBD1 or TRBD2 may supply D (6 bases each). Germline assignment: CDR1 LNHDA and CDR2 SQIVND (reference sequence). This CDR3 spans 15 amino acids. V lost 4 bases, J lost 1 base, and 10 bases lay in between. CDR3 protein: CASSSRGRNTGELFF. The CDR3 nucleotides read TGTGCCAGTAGTAGCCGGGGGCGGAACACCGGGGAGCTGTTTTTT.

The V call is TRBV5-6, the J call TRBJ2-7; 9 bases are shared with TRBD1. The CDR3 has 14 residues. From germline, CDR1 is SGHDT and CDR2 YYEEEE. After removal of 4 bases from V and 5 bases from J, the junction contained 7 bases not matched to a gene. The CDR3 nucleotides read TGTGCCAGCAGCCTTCCCGGGACAGGGAACGAGCAGTACTTC. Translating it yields CASSLPGTGNEQYF. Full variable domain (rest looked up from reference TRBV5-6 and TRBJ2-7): DAGVTQSPTHLIKTRGQQVTLRCSPKSGHDTVSWYQQALGQGPQFIFQYYEEEERQRGNFPDRFSGHQFPNYSSELNVNALLLGDSALYLCASSLPGTGNEQYFGPGTRLTVT.

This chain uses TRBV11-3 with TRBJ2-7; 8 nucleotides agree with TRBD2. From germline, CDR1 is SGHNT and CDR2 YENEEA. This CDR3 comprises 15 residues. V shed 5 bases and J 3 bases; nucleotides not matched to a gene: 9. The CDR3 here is CASSLGAGGIYEQYF. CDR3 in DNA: TGTGCCAGCAGCCTCGGGGCGGGGGGCATCTACGAGCAGTACTTC.

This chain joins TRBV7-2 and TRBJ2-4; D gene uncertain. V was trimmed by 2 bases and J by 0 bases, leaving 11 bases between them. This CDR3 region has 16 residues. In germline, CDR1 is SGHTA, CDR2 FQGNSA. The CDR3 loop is CASSLIGQIAKNIQYF. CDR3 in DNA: TGTGCCAGCAGCTTAATCGGGCAAATAGCCAAAAACATTCAGTACTTC.

The CDR3 loop is CASSVGLMNTEAFF. The CDR3, as DNA: TGTGCCAGCAGCGTAGGTTTAATGAACACTGAAGCTTTCTTT. The chain couples TRBV9 to TRBJ1-1; D is uncertain. Trimming cost V 0 bases and J 0 bases, with 6 bases left between them. The CDR3 is made up of 14 amino acids. Germline lookup yields CDR1 SGDLS and CDR2 YYNGEE.

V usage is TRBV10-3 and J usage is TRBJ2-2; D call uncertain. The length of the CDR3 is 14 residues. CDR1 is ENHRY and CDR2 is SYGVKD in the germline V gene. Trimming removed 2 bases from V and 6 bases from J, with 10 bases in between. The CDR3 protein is CAISEIGSPGELFF. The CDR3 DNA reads TGTGCCATCAGTGAGATCGGGTCCCCCGGGGAGCTGTTTTTT.

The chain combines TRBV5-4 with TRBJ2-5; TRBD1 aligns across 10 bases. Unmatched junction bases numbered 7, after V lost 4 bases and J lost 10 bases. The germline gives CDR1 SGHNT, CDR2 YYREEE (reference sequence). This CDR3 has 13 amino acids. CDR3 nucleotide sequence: TGTGCCAGCAGCCCGGGACAGGGGATGTTCCAGTACTTC. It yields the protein CASSPGQGMFQYF. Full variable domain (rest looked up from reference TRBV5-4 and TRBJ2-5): ETGVTQSPTHLIKTRGQQVTLRCSSQSGHNTVSWYQQALGQGPQFIFQYYREEENGRGNFPPRFSGLQFPNYSSELNVNALELDDSALYLCASSPGQGMFQYFGPGTRLLVL.

CDR3 nucleotides: TGTGCCAGCAGTTGGGGGGCGCATGGTGGCTACACCTTC. This encodes CASSWGAHGGYTF. V is TRBV27 and J is TRBJ1-2; D is possibly TRBD1 (6 bases). This CDR3 spans 13 amino acids. Germline assignment: CDR1 MNHEY and CDR2 SMNVEV (reference sequence). V gave up 4 bases and J gave up 7 bases, with 13 bases separating them.

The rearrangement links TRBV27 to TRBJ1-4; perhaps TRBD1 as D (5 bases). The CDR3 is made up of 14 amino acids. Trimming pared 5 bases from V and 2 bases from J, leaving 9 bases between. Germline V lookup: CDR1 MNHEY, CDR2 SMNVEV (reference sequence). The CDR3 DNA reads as TGTGCCAGCAGTCAGGGTTCCACTAATGAAAAACTGTTTTTT. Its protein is CASSQGSTNEKLFF.

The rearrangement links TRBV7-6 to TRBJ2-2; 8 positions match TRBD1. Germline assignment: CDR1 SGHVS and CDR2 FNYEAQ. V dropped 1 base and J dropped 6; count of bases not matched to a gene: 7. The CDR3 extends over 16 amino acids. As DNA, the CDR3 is TGTGCCAGCAGCTTAGAGGACAGGGAGTTAGCCGGGGAGCTGTTTTTT. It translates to CASSLEDRELAGELFF.

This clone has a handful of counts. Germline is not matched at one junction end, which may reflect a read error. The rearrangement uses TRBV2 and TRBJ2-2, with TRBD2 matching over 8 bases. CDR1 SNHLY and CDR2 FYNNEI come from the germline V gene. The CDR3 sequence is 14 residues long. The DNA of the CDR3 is TGTGCAAGCAAACTAGCGGAGAACACCGGGGAGCTGTTTTTT. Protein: CASKLAENTGELFF.